Each of the 4 T cell receptor beta chains below was sequenced from the same sample in a study of OX40 agonist ivuxolimab in advanced cancers. The assay was immunoSEQ multiplex PCR, and TCRdb's table has in-frame clones only and misses some. The sample lists 25,000 to 30,000 clones, roughly 86% occurring once. The sample consisted of CD4+ or CD8+ T cells sorted from blood, taken in a trial of the OX40 agonist ivuxolimab. The source of these receptors is an adult with an advanced solid tumor such as melanoma, head and neck, liver or kidney cancer.

The CDR3 protein is CASRGIEQFF. The DNA of the CDR3 is TGTGCCAGTAGGGGGATTGAGCAGTTCTTC. This chain uses TRBV19 with TRBJ2-1, with unresolved D. Germline V gene lookup returns CDR1 LNHDA and CDR2 SQIVND (reference sequence). V lost 6 bases and J 9 bases, leaving 6 bases between the germline ends. This CDR3 has 10 amino acids. The full variable domain, rest sourced from reference TRBV19 and TRBJ2-1, is DGGITQSPKYLFRKEGQNVTLSCEQNLNHDAMYWYRQDPGQGLRLIYYSQIVNDFQKGDIAEGYSVSREKKESFPLTVTSAQKNPTAFYLCASRGIEQFFGPGTRLTVL.

The V call is TRBV7-9, the J call TRBJ1-4; 8 nucleotides agree with TRBD1. Per the germline V gene, CDR1 is SEHNR and CDR2 is FQNEAQ (reference sequence). The CDR3 is made up of 11 amino acids. After removal of 1 base from V and 15 bases from J, the junction contained 1 base not matched to a gene. This CDR3 reads CASSLDRGLFF. Here the CDR3 DNA reads TGTGCCAGCAGCTTAGACAGGGGGTTGTTTTTT.

The chain uses TRBV6-5 and TRBJ2-7; 10 nucleotides agree with TRBD1. The CDR3 totals 14 residues. Looked up from germline, CDR1 is MNHEY and CDR2 is SVGAGI. Trimming at V came to 8 bases and at J to 2 bases, leaving 6 bases not matched to a gene. CDR3 in DNA: TGTGCCAGCGCCGCCGGGACAGGGGCCTACGAGCAGTACTTC. Protein: CASAAGTGAYEQYF.

V gene TRBV9 combines with J gene TRBJ2-1; perhaps TRBD1 as D (6 bases). CDR3 length equals 14 residues. V was trimmed by 6 bases and J by 6 bases, leaving 16 bases between them. CDR1 is SGDLS and CDR2 is YYNGEE in the germline V gene. CDR3 bases: TGTGCCAGCACTCCCGGGACATATCTCAATGAGCAGTTCTTC. It is translated as CASTPGTYLNEQFF.